This T cell receptor beta chain was profiled in a study of CD8+ T cells in alopecia areata. Study-level information: Treated patients were given 5 to 10 mg oral tofacitinib twice daily.

Once RNA had been extracted, it was reverse transcribed into cDNA to act as the sequencing template. This table comes from immunoSEQ multiplex PCR, and its TCRdb copy is limited to in-frame clones, with some not included. The sample comprises about 180,000 clones, roughly 70% of which are singletons, and about an eighth rests with the top ten. For this clone: Additional DNA sequences in this sample encode the identical CDR3.

CD4+ and CD8+ T cells were sorted from PBMCs. The V gene lost 1 base and the J gene lost 3 bases, with 4 bases spanning the gap. Germline V lookup: CDR1 LGHNA, CDR2 YNFKEQ. This CDR3 is built from 12 residues. The sequenced sample was CD8+ T cells sorted from blood, obtained at week 0. This clonotype was sampled from a human donor with alopecia areata. V gene TRBV4-2 combines with J gene TRBJ2-7; no firm D call. CDR3 sequence (DNA): TGTGCCAGCAGCCAAGGTAGCTACGAGCAGTACTTC. The encoded protein is CASSQGSYEQYF.